One and the same sample provided the 27 T cell receptor beta chains below, sequenced in a study of blood T cell repertoires in COVID-19. TCRdb's table, derived via immunoSEQ multiplex PCR, lists solely in-frame clones and lacks some. The table records over 140,000 clones, 60% to 85% of them present only once. Input material: peripheral blood. The receptors here all came from a woman aged 80 or older with active or convalescent COVID-19.

This sequence joins TRBV5-4 and TRBJ2-7; weak D call: TRBD2 (6 bases). V was clipped by 0 bases and J by 6 bases, with 16 bases between them. There are 15 residues in the CDR3. From germline, CDR1 is SGHNT and CDR2 YYREEE (reference sequence). The CDR3 spells CASSLASRGITEQYF. The CDR3 DNA sequence: TGTGCCAGCAGCTTGGCGTCCCGCGGGATTACCGAGCAGTACTTC.

V usage is TRBV9 and J usage is TRBJ2-2, with a weak D call TRBD2 (5 bases). The CDR3 is made up of 16 amino acids. The V gene lost 1 base and the J gene lost 1 base, with 11 bases spanning the gap. Germline V gives CDR1 SGDLS, CDR2 YYNGEE. In nucleotides, the CDR3 is TGTGCCAGCAGCGTACATTGGGCGGGGAACACCGGGGAGCTGTTTTTT. The encoded protein is CASSVHWAGNTGELFF.

The rearrangement uses TRBV28 and TRBJ2-7; D is undetermined. The length of the CDR3 is 12 residues. Germline V gene sequence: CDR1 MDHEN, CDR2 SYDVKM. The V and J ends lost 3 bases and 4 bases respectively, with 7 bases between them. CDR3 sequence reads: CASSFSGYEQYF. Written as DNA, the CDR3 is TGTGCCAGCAGTTTCTCGGGTTACGAGCAGTACTTC. Complete variable domain (other parts from reference TRBV28 and TRBJ2-7): DVKVTQSSRYLVKRTGEKVFLECVQDMDHENMFWYRQDPGLGLRLIYFSYDVKMKEKGDIPEGYSVSREKKERFSLILESASTNQTSMYLCASSFSGYEQYFGPGTRLTVT.

The J gene is TRBJ2-2, the V gene TRBV14; TRBD1 agrees at 11 bases. From germline, CDR1 is SGHDN and CDR2 FVKESK. J lost 5 bases, V lost 4 bases, and 3 bases had no gene match. This CDR3 spans 15 amino acids. Here the CDR3 DNA reads TGTGCCAGCAGCCTAGGACAGGGGGCAACCGGGGAGCTGTTTTTT. This sequence encodes CASSLGQGATGELFF.

J is TRBJ2-5 and V is TRBV10-3, with a weak D call TRBD1 (6 bases). The CDR3 extends over 13 amino acids. The V gene lost 7 bases and the J gene lost 3 bases, with 12 bases spanning the gap. Germline assignment: CDR1 ENHRY and CDR2 SYGVKD. The CDR3 DNA sequence: TGTGCCATCAAGGCAGGGGTGGAAGAGACCCAGTACTTC. Its translation: CAIKAGVEETQYF.

This chain joins TRBV7-9 and TRBJ2-5, with D perhaps TRBD1 (5 bases). The CDR3 sequence is 14 residues long. The germline V and J ends were trimmed by 4 bases and 3 bases, with 12 bases remaining between them. Germline-derived CDR1 and CDR2 are SEHNR and FQNEAQ (reference sequence). The CDR3 loop reads CASSSRRQKETQYF. The CDR3 DNA is TGTGCCAGCAGCTCAAGAAGACAGAAAGAGACCCAGTACTTC.

The chain combines TRBV30 with TRBJ1-5; 8 positions agree with TRBD1. Germline values: CDR1 GTSNPN, CDR2 SVGIG (reference sequence). The CDR3 spans 15 residues. J was trimmed by 1 base and V by 2 bases; bases with no gene match: 4. In DNA, the CDR3 is TGTGCCTGGAGTTCCAGACAGGGGAGCAATCAGCCCCAGCATTTT. Translating it yields CAWSSRQGSNQPQHF.

This chain uses TRBV28 with TRBJ1-4; tentatively, D is TRBD1 (5 bases). The CDR3 totals 15 residues. Germline CDR1 reads MDHEN; CDR2 reads SYDVKM. The germline V and J ends were trimmed by 3 bases and 0 bases, with 8 bases remaining between them. The CDR3 sequence is CASSFGGATNEKLFF. CDR3 coding DNA: TGTGCCAGCAGTTTCGGGGGGGCAACTAATGAAAAACTGTTTTTT.

V and J are TRBV25-1 and TRBJ2-7, with 8 bases identical to TRBD2. Trimming removed 9 bases from V and 1 base from J; junction bases left unmatched: 2. CDR3 length: 12 residues. CDR1 and CDR2 from the germline V gene are MGHDK and SYGVNS. CDR3 sequence (DNA): TGTGCCAGTACGGGGGGGTCCTACGAGCAGTACTTC. Protein sequence: CASTGGSYEQYF.

In its sample, this clone was seen a few times. J is TRBJ2-6 and V is TRBV5-4; D perhaps matches TRBD1 (5 bases). This CDR3 has 16 residues. V lost 4 bases, J lost 0 bases, and 11 bases lay in between. In germline, CDR1 is SGHNT, CDR2 YYREEE (reference sequence). DNA for the CDR3: TGTGCCAGCAGCCCCCAGGGTCGCTCTGGGGCCAACGTCCTGACTTTC. Encoded protein: CASSPQGRSGANVLTF.

Only one count was recorded for this clone. The chain uses TRBV7-2 and TRBJ1-2, with D unclear. Trimming left V 1 base short and J 8 bases short, with 11 bases between. The germline gives CDR1 SGHTA, CDR2 FQGNSA. This CDR3 has 13 amino acids. CDR3 bases: TGTGCCAGCAGCTTAGGCCGGGGTAGGGGCTACACCTTC. This gives the protein CASSLGRGRGYTF.

The J gene is TRBJ2-7, the V gene TRBV7-2, with 7 bases that match TRBD1. Germline V CDR1 and CDR2: SGHTA, FQGNSA. The V segment lost 6 bases and the J segment 2 bases; nucleotides outside the gene matches: 10. The CDR3 consists of 15 residues. The CDR3 bases are TGTGCCAGCAGACAACCCGGGACAGTACCCTACGAGCAGTACTTC. It yields the protein CASRQPGTVPYEQYF.

V gene TRBV11-2 combines with J gene TRBJ2-5, with TRBD2 matching over 11 bases. The germline CDR1 and CDR2 sequences are SGHAT and FQNNGV. The CDR3 runs to 17 residues. J was trimmed by 6 bases and V by 1 base; bases with no gene match: 10. CDR3 residues: CASSLAFSGGAYQTQYF. The CDR3 bases are TGTGCCAGCAGCTTAGCCTTTAGCGGGGGGGCCTACCAGACCCAGTACTTC.

The rearrangement links TRBV9 to TRBJ1-6; 9 bases are a match to TRBD1. Germline loops: CDR1 SGDLS, CDR2 YYNGEE. J lost 9 bases, V lost 4 bases, and 11 bases had no gene match. This CDR3 spans 16 amino acids. In DNA, the CDR3 is TGTGCCAGCAGCCCAGACCCGACAGGGGGAGCTTCACCCCTCCACTTT. It yields the protein CASSPDPTGGASPLHF.

This clone was picked up many times. This chain uses TRBV7-9 with TRBJ2-6; 9 bases line up with TRBD1. With V trimmed by 2 bases and J by 0 bases, 8 bases remained unmatched. Germline V gene lookup returns CDR1 SEHNR and CDR2 FQNEAQ (reference sequence). This CDR3 spans 19 amino acids. In DNA, the CDR3 is TGTGCCAGCAGCTTAAGTGGACAGGGGTATATCTCTGGGGCCAACGTCCTGACTTTC. Its translation is CASSLSGQGYISGANVLTF.

V is TRBV19 and J is TRBJ2-5, with 7 bases identical to TRBD1. The J segment lost 2 bases and the V segment lost 6 bases, leaving 3 bases of the junction unmatched. The CDR3 consists of 13 residues. Germline V CDR1 and CDR2: LNHDA, SQIVND (reference sequence). CDR3 protein: CASRKTGQETQYF. The CDR3 DNA sequence: TGTGCCAGTAGAAAGACAGGGCAAGAGACCCAGTACTTC.

The chain recombines TRBV3-1 (or the pseudogene TRBV3-2) with TRBJ1-6; 9 bases match TRBD1. CDR1 is LGHDT, CDR2 YNNKEL, per germline (reference sequence). Unmatched junction bases numbered 7, after V lost 4 bases and J lost 6 bases. The CDR3 covers 16 residues. The chain's CDR3 is CASSLGQGRVNSPLHF. In nucleotides, the CDR3 is TGTGCCAGCAGCCTCGGACAGGGGAGGGTTAATTCACCCCTCCACTTT.

The rearrangement joins TRBV5-1 to TRBJ1-5, with TRBD1 matching 7 bases. Germline values: CDR1 SGHRS, CDR2 YFSETQ. Unmatched junction bases numbered 4, after V lost 0 bases and J lost 4 bases. The CDR3 runs 15 residues. CDR3 amino acids: CASSLAGTVNQPQHF. DNA for the CDR3: TGCGCCAGCAGCTTGGCCGGGACAGTGAATCAGCCCCAGCATTTT.

This chain connects TRBV7-9 to TRBJ1-1; D uncertain. CDR1 is SEHNR and CDR2 is FQNEAQ in the germline V gene (reference sequence). V dropped 5 bases and J dropped 1 base, with 8 bases sitting between them. This CDR3 has 13 amino acids. CDR3 sequence: CASSTQRNTEAFF. CDR3 nucleotides: TGTGCCAGCAGCACTCAAAGGAACACTGAAGCTTTCTTT.

The J gene is TRBJ1-4, the V gene TRBV7-8; D is perhaps TRBD1 (5 bases). Germline V lookup: CDR1 SGHVS, CDR2 FQNEAQ. Trimming shortened V by 1 base and J by 1 base, and 7 bases separated the two germline ends. The CDR3 is 15 residues long. CDR3 sequence: CASSLGGVTNEKLFF. The CDR3 DNA is TGTGCCAGCAGCTTAGGGGGGGTAACTAATGAAAAACTGTTTTTT.

V and J are TRBV20-1 and TRBJ2-2; 10 nucleotides line up with TRBD2. Germline-derived CDR1 and CDR2 are DFQATT and SNEGSKA (reference sequence). Trimming took 3 bases from V and 4 from J; bases not matched to a gene: 11. The CDR3 has 17 amino acids. Written as DNA, the CDR3 is TGCAGTGCTAGTGGGTTCGGGGCTAGCGGGGGCACCGGGGAGCTGTTTTTT. Translating it yields CSASGFGASGGTGELFF.

This clone has only one observation. This chain links TRBV11-2 with TRBJ1-1; no clear D. V dropped 5 bases and J dropped 0 bases, with 16 bases sitting between them. This CDR3 region has 16 residues. Germline CDR1 SGHAT, CDR2 FQNNGV. The CDR3 region is CASSPQARKLNTEAFF. CDR3 in DNA: TGTGCCAGCAGCCCCCAGGCAAGAAAATTGAACACTGAAGCTTTCTTT.

The genes are TRBV27 and TRBJ1-5; 9 bases match TRBD1. CDR3 length: 14 amino acids. The V gene end was trimmed by 5 bases and the J gene end by 4 bases; junction bases not matched to a gene: 3. CDR1 and CDR2 (germline): MNHEY, SMNVEV (reference sequence). The CDR3 DNA sequence: TGTGCCAGCAGTGCGGGGACAGGGAATCAGCCCCAGCATTTT. Protein product: CASSAGTGNQPQHF.

This clone showed up just once. This rearrangement joins TRBV28 to TRBJ1-2; D not certain. V lost 3 bases, J lost 5 bases, and 16 bases lay in between. The germline CDR1 and CDR2 sequences are MDHEN and SYDVKM. The CDR3 loop spans 15 amino acids. The CDR3 spells CASSFVGMSGYGYTF. The CDR3 DNA follows: TGTGCCAGCAGTTTCGTCGGAATGAGCGGTTATGGCTACACCTTC.

This chain links TRBV9 with TRBJ1-2, with 8 bases fitting TRBD1. This CDR3 region has 14 residues. J gave up 0 bases and V 6 bases, and 4 bases lay outside the gene matches. Germline CDR1 reads SGDLS; CDR2 reads YYNGEE. The CDR3: CASNRGDSNYGYTF. The CDR3 DNA sequence: TGTGCCAGCAACAGGGGGGACTCTAACTATGGCTACACCTTC.

The table lists this clone with a few counts. V gene TRBV11-1 combines with J gene TRBJ1-1; the D gene is possibly TRBD1 (6 bases). Trimming took 6 bases from V and 4 from J, leaving 15 bases between them. The CDR3 covers 14 residues. Germline values: CDR1 SGHAT, CDR2 FQDESV (reference sequence). CDR3 region: CASRNTGLGTEAFF. The CDR3, as DNA: TGTGCCAGCAGAAATACAGGGCTGGGCACTGAAGCTTTCTTT.

The rearrangement links TRBV5-1 to TRBJ2-5; 11 bases line up with TRBD2. The CDR3 length is 17 residues. Trimming at V came to 0 bases and at J to 5 bases, leaving 9 bases not matched to a gene. CDR1 and CDR2 (germline): SGHRS, YFSETQ. The CDR3 coding sequence is TGCGCCAGCAGCTTGGGGGCCCTAGCGGGGGGTCGTGAGACCCAGTACTTC. The encoded protein is CASSLGALAGGRETQYF.